The source of this T cell receptor (beta chain) is a study of cytomegalovirus exposure and HLA in healthy donors. Findings and caveats of the study: Relative to equally common others, HLA-associated TCR beta chains showed greater clonal expansion in a later analysis. As was reported, the classifier diagnosed cytomegalovirus status with high specificity and sensitivity. In vitro experiments confirmed that a few CMV-associated chains were specific for CMV antigens. Listed as cytomegalovirus-associated were around 160 TCR beta chains.

The PCR contained 60 Vbeta and 13 Jbeta primers. Some clones are missing from TCRdb's copy, which holds only in-frame ones; the method was immunoSEQ multiplex PCR. This sample yields 250,000 to 350,000 clones, of which about nine tenths are seen a single time; almost 4% belongs to the top ten. On this clone itself: What it binds is not known.

Germline V gene data show CDR1 as SQVTM and CDR2 as ANQGSEA. This CDR3 contains 13 residues. Trimming removed 2 bases from V and 4 bases from J, with 11 bases in between. This chain joins TRBV29-1 and TRBJ1-2; TRBD1 might be the D (5 bases). What was sequenced was PBMCs. The source is a man aged 35 to 55 in good health and CMV-seropositive. The CDR3 protein is CSVELGEGYGYTF. The CDR3 DNA is TGCAGCGTTGAACTGGGGGAGGGCTATGGCTACACCTTC. The whole variable domain, filled in from reference TRBV29-1 and TRBJ1-2, reads SAVISQKPSRDICQRGTSLTIQCQVDSQVTMMFWYRQQPGQSLTLIATANQGSEATYESGFVIDKFPISRPNLTFSTLTVSNMSPEDSSIYLCSVELGEGYGYTFGSGTRLTVV.